The 28 T cell receptor beta chains reported below all come from one sample, sequenced in a study of T cell changes during pregnancy in multiple sclerosis. This table comes from immunoSEQ multiplex PCR, and its TCRdb copy is limited to in-frame clones, with some not included. The table lists about 54,000 clones, about 91% of them singletons. This specimen consisted of peripheral blood, obtained after pregnancy. The receptors were sampled from a female donor in good health, enrolled as a control in a pregnancy study.

The V gene is TRBV9, the J gene TRBJ2-1; 11 bases are a match to TRBD2. The CDR3 length is 18 residues. CDR1 and CDR2 (germline): SGDLS, YYNGEE. V lost 1 base to trimming and J lost 1 base; unmatched junction nucleotides: 7. The CDR3 sequence: CASSVSSGGSYSYNEQFF. As DNA, the CDR3 is TGTGCCAGCAGCGTATCTAGCGGGGGGTCTTATTCCTACAATGAGCAGTTCTTC.

V usage is TRBV7-2 and J usage is TRBJ2-5; maybe TRBD1 (6 bases). V was clipped by 6 bases and J by 1 base, with 15 bases between them. The CDR3 spans 15 residues. From germline, CDR1 is SGHTA and CDR2 FQGNSA. CDR3 DNA sequence: TGTGCCAGCAGGTTATGGGGGCAGCCCCAAGAGACCCAGTACTTC. Translated, it gives CASRLWGQPQETQYF.

This chain links TRBV2 with TRBJ1-2; 7 positions match TRBD1. Germline CDR1 and CDR2: SNHLY and FYNNEI. V was clipped by 5 bases and J by 4 bases; unmatched bases: 7. This CDR3 has 14 residues. The CDR3 region has the DNA TGTGCCAGCAGTCCCCAAGGACAGGTCTATGGCTACACCTTC. It translates to CASSPQGQVYGYTF.

The chain couples TRBV19 to TRBJ1-1; the D is unclear. Trimming shortened V by 4 bases and J by 4 bases, and 10 bases separated the two germline ends. CDR1 is LNHDA and CDR2 is SQIVND in the germline V gene (reference sequence). The CDR3 has 13 residues. The CDR3 DNA reads TGTGCCAGTAGTAATAACCGGGGCACTGAAGCTTTCTTT. Encoded protein: CASSNNRGTEAFF.

The rearrangement uses TRBV18 and TRBJ2-7, with D perhaps matching TRBD2 (5 bases). Trimming took 6 bases from V and 3 from J, leaving 6 bases between them. The CDR3 consists of 11 residues. Germline CDR1 reads KGHSH; CDR2 reads LQKENI. CDR3 region: CASSGDYEQYF. CDR3 nucleotide sequence: TGTGCCAGCTCCGGGGACTACGAGCAGTACTTC.

V gene TRBV6-5 combines with J gene TRBJ2-7, with a tentative D call TRBD1 (5 bases). CDR1 is MNHEY, CDR2 SVGAGI, per germline. Trimming removed 0 bases at V and 2 bases at J, with 11 bases between. CDR3 length: 15 residues. CDR3 loop: CASSYSVDIPYEQYF. DNA of the CDR3: TGTGCCAGCAGTTACTCGGTGGACATCCCCTACGAGCAGTACTTC.

J is TRBJ1-1 and V is TRBV4-2; D perhaps matches TRBD1 (5 bases). The V end lost 0 bases, the J end lost 1 base, and 15 bases lay between the germline ends. The CDR3 length is 17 residues. CDR1 and CDR2 from the germline V gene are LGHNA and YNFKEQ. This chain's CDR3 is CASSQDIVLGQNTEAFF. Written as DNA, the CDR3 is TGTGCCAGCAGCCAAGATATCGTCCTAGGACAGAACACTGAAGCTTTCTTT.

The chain carries TRBV28 and TRBJ2-3, with TRBD2 matching over 9 bases. CDR3 length equals 15 residues. Germline V gene data show CDR1 as MDHEN and CDR2 as SYDVKM. V gave up 7 bases and J gave up 5 bases; unmatched junction bases: 10. The CDR3 is CASIDSGRGGDTQYF. In DNA form, the CDR3 reads TGTGCCAGCATCGATAGCGGGAGAGGAGGAGATACGCAGTATTTT.

The CDR3 region is CASSPPLAGYHEQYF. DNA for the CDR3: TGTGCCAGCAGTCCCCCTCTGGCAGGGTACCACGAGCAGTACTTC. This chain uses TRBV6-5 with TRBJ2-7; a weak D match, TRBD1 (5 bases). The CDR3 runs 15 residues. Trimming took 5 bases from V and 5 from J, leaving 19 bases between them. CDR1 and CDR2 from the germline V gene are MNHEY and SVGAGI.

This chain uses TRBV7-2 with TRBJ2-2; D unclear. Trimming stripped 1 base from V and 4 bases from J, with 7 bases between. The CDR3 runs to 14 residues. The germline gives CDR1 SGHTA, CDR2 FQGNSA. CDR3 DNA: TGTGCCAGCAGCTTAGAATCCGGCACCGGGGAGCTGTTTTTT. The encoded protein is CASSLESGTGELFF.

The chain joins TRBV6-5 to TRBJ2-7; 9 bases are shared with TRBD1. V trimming: 6 bases; J trimming: 6 bases; junction bases outside the gene matches: 9. The CDR3 runs to 14 residues. CDR1 is MNHEY, CDR2 SVGAGI, per germline. The chain's CDR3 is CASRAGTGFAEQYF. The DNA of the CDR3 is TGTGCCAGCAGAGCCGGGACAGGGTTTGCCGAGCAGTACTTC.

The V gene is TRBV9, the J gene TRBJ2-5; tentatively, D is TRBD1 (5 bases). The CDR3 extends over 14 amino acids. Germline loops: CDR1 SGDLS, CDR2 YYNGEE. V was cut by 3 bases and J by 5 bases, with 14 bases left in between. CDR3 coding DNA: TGTGCCAGCAGCGCGACAGAAATGGGGGAGACCCAGTACTTC. Translation: CASSATEMGETQYF.

The chain uses TRBV7-6 and TRBJ1-1, with TRBD1 as a possible D gene (5 bases). This CDR3 spans 14 amino acids. Germline V CDR1 and CDR2: SGHVS, FNYEAQ. The V gene lost 0 bases and the J gene lost 8 bases, with 13 bases spanning the gap. The CDR3 region has the DNA TGTGCCAGCAGCTTAGCGCGGGGTAAGGGGGAAGCTTTCTTT. Encoded protein: CASSLARGKGEAFF. Based on the CDR3 plus reference TRBV7-6 and TRBJ1-1, the full variable domain is GAGVSQSPRYKVTKRGQDVALRCDPISGHVSLYWYRQALGQGPEFLTYFNYEAQQDKSGLPNDRFSAERPEGSISTLTIQRTEQRDSAMYRCASSLARGKGEAFFGQGTRLTVV.

This chain uses TRBV5-8 with TRBJ2-7; 9 bases agree with TRBD1. V lost 2 bases and J lost 5; bases outside the gene matches: 5. This CDR3 contains 14 residues. The germline gives CDR1 SGHTS, CDR2 YDEGEE. The CDR3 reads CASSFDRGRHEQYF. The CDR3 coding sequence is TGTGCCAGCAGCTTTGACAGGGGGAGACACGAGCAGTACTTC.

This clone was observed a few times. The rearrangement joins TRBV6-1 to TRBJ1-1, with D uncertain. Germline V gene sequence: CDR1 MNHNS, CDR2 SASEGT. The CDR3 contains 13 residues. V lost 7 bases to trimming and J lost 3 bases, with 12 bases between them. The CDR3 DNA reads TGTGCCAGCATTGGGCAAATAGACACTGAAGCTTTCTTT. Translated: CASIGQIDTEAFF.

The rearrangement uses TRBV7-8 and TRBJ1-6; D perhaps matches TRBD1 (6 bases). The V and J ends lost 5 bases and 7 bases respectively, with 12 bases between them. Looked up from germline, CDR1 is SGHVS and CDR2 is FQNEAQ. The CDR3 spans 14 residues. The CDR3: CASSQRTANSPLHF. The CDR3 coding sequence is TGTGCCAGCAGCCAACGGACAGCCAATTCACCCCTCCACTTT.

The V and J genes are TRBV15 and TRBJ1-4; 10 bases are shared with TRBD1. The CDR3 length is 16 residues. Germline V CDR1 and CDR2: LNHNV, YYDKDF (reference sequence). The trim removed 5 bases at V and 6 bases at J, leaving 9 bases unmatched. CDR3 region: CATSALFGTGDEKLFF. Here the CDR3 DNA reads TGTGCCACCAGCGCCCTATTCGGGACAGGGGATGAAAAACTGTTTTTT.

The chain combines TRBV6-5 with TRBJ2-5; D is possibly TRBD1 (6 bases). Germline V lookup: CDR1 MNHEY, CDR2 SVGAGI. Trimming took 10 bases from V and 5 from J, leaving 11 bases between them. The CDR3 runs to 11 residues. Here the CDR3 reads CATRRGETQYF. The CDR3 DNA is TGTGCCACGCGAAGGGGGGAGACCCAGTACTTC.

This chain uses TRBV6-1 with TRBJ1-1, with 10 bases identical to TRBD1. The germline gives CDR1 MNHNS, CDR2 SASEGT. V lost 5 bases to trimming and J lost 6 bases; unmatched junction nucleotides: 9. This CDR3 contains 15 residues. DNA for the CDR3: TGTGCCAGCAGTCGCGGGGACAGGGGTAGGGCTGAAGCTTTCTTT. Translated: CASSRGDRGRAEAFF.

The gene calls are TRBV5-1 and TRBJ1-2; D gene unclear. The length of the CDR3 is 12 residues. Trimming shortened V by 1 base and J by 6 bases, and 7 bases separated the two germline ends. Germline V gives CDR1 SGHRS, CDR2 YFSETQ. The DNA of the CDR3 is TGCGCCAGCAGCTTGATGGAGGATGGCTACACCTTC. It is translated as CASSLMEDGYTF.

This chain joins TRBV2 and TRBJ2-7, with TRBD2 identical over 10 bases. Germline values: CDR1 SNHLY, CDR2 FYNNEI. The V gene end was trimmed by 5 bases and the J gene end by 5 bases; junction bases not matched to a gene: 6. The CDR3 is 14 residues long. DNA for the CDR3: TGTGCCAGCAGTACTAGCGGGGAGGTCGACGAGCAGTACTTC. As protein: CASSTSGEVDEQYF.

This rearrangement joins TRBV6-5 to TRBJ1-4; 9 bases are a match to TRBD1. With 0 bases clipped from V and 4 bases from J, the junction kept 0 bases outside the gene matches. CDR3 size: 15 residues. In germline, CDR1 is MNHEY, CDR2 SVGAGI. CDR3 region: CASSYSGQGNEKLFF. The CDR3 DNA sequence: TGTGCCAGCAGTTACTCGGGACAGGGTAATGAAAAACTGTTTTTT.

The chain links TRBV4-3 to TRBJ1-5; 9 nucleotides line up with TRBD1. CDR1 LGHNA and CDR2 YSLEER come from the germline V gene. J lost 2 bases, V lost 5 bases, and 4 bases had no gene match. CDR3 size: 15 residues. CDR3 in amino acids: CASSLTGGGNQPQHF. CDR3 nucleotide sequence: TGCGCCAGCAGCTTGACAGGGGGTGGCAATCAGCCCCAGCATTTT.

The chain combines TRBV18 with TRBJ1-3; TRBD1 agrees at 10 bases. Germline V lookup: CDR1 KGHSH, CDR2 LQKENI. V shed 6 bases, J shed 4 bases, and the junction held 6 bases outside the gene matches. This CDR3 region has 15 residues. CDR3 protein: CASSERTGGGNTIYF. CDR3 nucleotides: TGTGCCAGCTCGGAGAGGACAGGGGGAGGAAACACCATATATTTT.

This chain joins TRBV11-2 and TRBJ1-5, with no clear D. This CDR3 spans 14 amino acids. Per germline, CDR1 SGHAT and CDR2 FQNNGV. Trimming removed 2 bases from V and 2 bases from J, with 7 bases in between. The CDR3 DNA reads TGTGCCAGCAGCTTAACTCGCGGCAATCAGCCCCAGCATTTT. It is translated as CASSLTRGNQPQHF.

V usage is TRBV16 and J usage is TRBJ1-2; 7 bases match TRBD1. J gave up 4 bases and V 4 bases, and 12 bases lay outside the gene matches. CDR1 and CDR2 from the germline V gene are KGHSY and FQNENV. The CDR3 extends over 16 amino acids. CDR3 bases: TGTGCCAGCAGCCCCCTCCTCGAAGGGGGCATCTATGGCTACACCTTC. Protein product: CASSPLLEGGIYGYTF.

V gene TRBV15 combines with J gene TRBJ1-4; possibly TRBD1 for D (6 bases). This CDR3 region has 15 residues. Germline values: CDR1 LNHNV, CDR2 YYDKDF (reference sequence). Trimming stripped 2 bases from V and 8 bases from J, with 15 bases between. The CDR3 DNA reads TGTGCCACCAGCAGAAAGAGGACAGTTGCCGAAAAACTGTTTTTT. This sequence encodes CATSRKRTVAEKLFF.

This chain uses TRBV9 with TRBJ2-1; the match to TRBD2 covers 14 bases. CDR1 and CDR2 from the germline V gene are SGDLS and YYNGEE. The junction had 8 bases not matched to a gene; V was cut back by 4 bases and J by 8 bases. The CDR3 runs 16 residues. The CDR3 spells CASSPHGTSGSYEQFF. The CDR3 nucleotides read TGTGCCAGCAGCCCCCATGGGACTAGCGGGAGTTATGAGCAGTTCTTC.